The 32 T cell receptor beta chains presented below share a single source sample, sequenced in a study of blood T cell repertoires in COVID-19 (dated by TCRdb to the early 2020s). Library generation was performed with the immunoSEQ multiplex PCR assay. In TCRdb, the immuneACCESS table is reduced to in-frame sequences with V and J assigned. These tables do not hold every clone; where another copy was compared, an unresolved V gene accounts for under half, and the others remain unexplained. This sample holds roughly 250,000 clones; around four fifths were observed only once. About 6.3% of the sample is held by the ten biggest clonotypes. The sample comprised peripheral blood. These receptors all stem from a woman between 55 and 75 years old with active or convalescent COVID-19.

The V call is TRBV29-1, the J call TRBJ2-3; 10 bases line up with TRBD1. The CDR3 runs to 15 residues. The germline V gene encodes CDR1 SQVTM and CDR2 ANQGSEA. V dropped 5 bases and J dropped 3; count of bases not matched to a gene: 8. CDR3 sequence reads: CSVRYAGQGTDTQYF. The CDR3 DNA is TGCAGCGTTCGATATGCGGGACAGGGGACAGATACGCAGTATTTT.

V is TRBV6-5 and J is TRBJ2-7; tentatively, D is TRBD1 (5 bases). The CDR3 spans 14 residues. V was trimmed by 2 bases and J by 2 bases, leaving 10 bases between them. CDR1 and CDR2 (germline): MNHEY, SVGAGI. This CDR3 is CASSYRQGPYEQYF. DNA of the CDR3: TGTGCCAGCAGTTACCGTCAGGGTCCCTACGAGCAGTACTTC.

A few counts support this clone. The CDR3 bases are TGTGCCAGCAGCTTGGCCGGGACAGGGAGAAAACAAAACATTCAGTACTTC. Residues: CASSLAGTGRKQNIQYF. The gene calls are TRBV5-6 and TRBJ2-4; 9 bases agree with TRBD1. The CDR3 is made up of 17 amino acids. V lost 0 bases to trimming and J lost 5 bases; unmatched junction nucleotides: 9. Looked up from germline, CDR1 is SGHDT and CDR2 is YYEEEE.

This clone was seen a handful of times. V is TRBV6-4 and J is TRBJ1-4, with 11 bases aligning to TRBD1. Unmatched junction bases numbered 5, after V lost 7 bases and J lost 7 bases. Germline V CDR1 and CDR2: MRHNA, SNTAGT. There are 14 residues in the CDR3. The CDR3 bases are TGTGCCAGCACCCCCGGGACAGGGGGTGAAAAACTGTTTTTT. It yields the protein CASTPGTGGEKLFF.

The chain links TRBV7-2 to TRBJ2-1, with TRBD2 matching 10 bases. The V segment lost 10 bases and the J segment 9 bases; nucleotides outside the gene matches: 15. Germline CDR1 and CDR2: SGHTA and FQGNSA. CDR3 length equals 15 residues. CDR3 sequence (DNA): TGTGCCACAAGGGTGTCGCTAGCGGGAGCTGGTGAGCAGTTCTTC. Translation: CATRVSLAGAGEQFF. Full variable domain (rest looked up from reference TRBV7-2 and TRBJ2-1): GAGVSQSPSNKVTEKGKDVELRCDPISGHTALYWYRQSLGQGLEFLIYFQGNSAPDKSGLPSDRFSAERTGGSVSTLTIQRTQQEDSAVYLCATRVSLAGAGEQFFGPGTRLTVL.

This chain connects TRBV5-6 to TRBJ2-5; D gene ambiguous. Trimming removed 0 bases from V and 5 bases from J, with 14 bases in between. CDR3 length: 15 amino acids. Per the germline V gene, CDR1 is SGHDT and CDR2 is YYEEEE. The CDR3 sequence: CASSLEYRAWETQYF. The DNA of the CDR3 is TGTGCCAGCAGCTTGGAGTACCGAGCTTGGGAGACCCAGTACTTC.

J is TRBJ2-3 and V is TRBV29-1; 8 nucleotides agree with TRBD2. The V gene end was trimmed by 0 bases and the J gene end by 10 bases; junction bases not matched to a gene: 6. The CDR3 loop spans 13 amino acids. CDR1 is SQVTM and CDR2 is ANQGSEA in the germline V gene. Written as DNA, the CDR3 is TGCAGCGTTGAAGATCGACTAGCGAGGGCGCAGTATTTT. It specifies CSVEDRLARAQYF.

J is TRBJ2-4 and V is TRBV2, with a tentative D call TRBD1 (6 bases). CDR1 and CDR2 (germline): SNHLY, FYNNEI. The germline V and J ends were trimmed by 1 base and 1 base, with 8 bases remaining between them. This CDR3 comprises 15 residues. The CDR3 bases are TGTGCCAGCAGTGAAGATCAGGGGGCCAAAAACATTCAGTACTTC. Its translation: CASSEDQGAKNIQYF. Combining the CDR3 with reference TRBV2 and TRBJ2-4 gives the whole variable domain EPEVTQTPSHQVTQMGQEVILRCVPISNHLYFYWYRQILGQKVEFLVSFYNNEISEKSEIFDDQFSVERPDGSNFTLKIRSTKLEDSAMYFCASSEDQGAKNIQYFGAGTRLSVL.

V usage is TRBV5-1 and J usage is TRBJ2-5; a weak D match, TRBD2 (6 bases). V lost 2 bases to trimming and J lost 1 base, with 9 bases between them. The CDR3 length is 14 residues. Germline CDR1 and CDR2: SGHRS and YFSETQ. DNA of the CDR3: TGCGCCAGCAGCTTTACCGGGAGCCAAGAGACCCAGTACTTC. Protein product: CASSFTGSQETQYF.

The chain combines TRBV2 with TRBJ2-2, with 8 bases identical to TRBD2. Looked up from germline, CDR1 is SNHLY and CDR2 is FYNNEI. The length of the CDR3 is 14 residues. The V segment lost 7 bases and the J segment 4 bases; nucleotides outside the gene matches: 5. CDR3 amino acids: CASTSGSRTGELFF. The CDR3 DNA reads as TGTGCCAGCACGAGCGGGAGTCGCACCGGGGAGCTGTTTTTT.

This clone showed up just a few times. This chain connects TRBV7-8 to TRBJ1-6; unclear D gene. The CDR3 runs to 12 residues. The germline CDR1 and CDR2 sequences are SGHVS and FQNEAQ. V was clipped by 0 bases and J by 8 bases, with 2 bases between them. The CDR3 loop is CASSLADSPLHF. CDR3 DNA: TGTGCCAGCAGCTTAGCCGATTCACCCCTCCACTTT.

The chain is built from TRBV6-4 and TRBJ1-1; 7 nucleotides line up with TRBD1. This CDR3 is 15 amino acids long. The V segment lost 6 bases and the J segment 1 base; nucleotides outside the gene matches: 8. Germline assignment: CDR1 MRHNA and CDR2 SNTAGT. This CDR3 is CASRGDNRGNTEAFF. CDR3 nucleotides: TGTGCCAGCAGGGGGGACAACAGGGGGAACACTGAAGCTTTCTTT.

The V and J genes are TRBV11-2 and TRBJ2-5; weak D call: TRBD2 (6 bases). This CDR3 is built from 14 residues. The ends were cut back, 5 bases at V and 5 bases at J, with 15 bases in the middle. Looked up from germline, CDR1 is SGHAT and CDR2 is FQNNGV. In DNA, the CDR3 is TGTGCCAGCAGCCCGGGACTGGCGCGGGAGACCCAGTACTTC. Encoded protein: CASSPGLARETQYF.

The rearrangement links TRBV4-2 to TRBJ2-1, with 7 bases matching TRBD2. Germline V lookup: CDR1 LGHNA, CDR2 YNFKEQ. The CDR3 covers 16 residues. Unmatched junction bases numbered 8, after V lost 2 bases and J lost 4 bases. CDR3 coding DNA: TGTGCCAGCAGCCAACGGGGGGAATCCCATTACAATGAGCAGTTCTTC. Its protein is CASSQRGESHYNEQFF.

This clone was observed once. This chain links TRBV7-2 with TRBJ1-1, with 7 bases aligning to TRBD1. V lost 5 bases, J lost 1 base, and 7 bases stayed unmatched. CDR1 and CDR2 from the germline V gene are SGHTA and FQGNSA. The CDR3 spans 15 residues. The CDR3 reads CASSPRTGRNTEAFF. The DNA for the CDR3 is TGTGCCAGCAGCCCCAGGACAGGACGGAACACTGAAGCTTTCTTT.

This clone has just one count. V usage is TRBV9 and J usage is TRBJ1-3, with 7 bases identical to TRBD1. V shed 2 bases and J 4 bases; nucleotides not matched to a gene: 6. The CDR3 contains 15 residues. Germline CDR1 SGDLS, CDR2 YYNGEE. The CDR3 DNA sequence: TGTGCCAGCAGCGTGGAGGGGGCTGGAGGAAACACCATATATTTT. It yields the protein CASSVEGAGGNTIYF.

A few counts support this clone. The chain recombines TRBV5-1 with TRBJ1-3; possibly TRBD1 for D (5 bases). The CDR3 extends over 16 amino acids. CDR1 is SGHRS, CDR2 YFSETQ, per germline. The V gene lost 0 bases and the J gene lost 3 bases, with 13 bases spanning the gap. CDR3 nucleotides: TGCGCCAGCAGCTTGGAGCCAGGGAGGATTGGAAACACCATATATTTT. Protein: CASSLEPGRIGNTIYF.

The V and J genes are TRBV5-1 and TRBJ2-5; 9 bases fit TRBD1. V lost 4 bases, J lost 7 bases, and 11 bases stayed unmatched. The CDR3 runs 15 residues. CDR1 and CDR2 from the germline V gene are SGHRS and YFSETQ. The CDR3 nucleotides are TGCGCCAGCAGCCCCCAGGGACAGGGTATCGGGACCCAGTACTTC. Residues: CASSPQGQGIGTQYF.

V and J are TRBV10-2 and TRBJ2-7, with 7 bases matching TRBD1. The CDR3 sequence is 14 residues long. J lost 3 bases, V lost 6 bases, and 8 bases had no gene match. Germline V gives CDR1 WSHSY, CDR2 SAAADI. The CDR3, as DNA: TGCGCCAGCAGCCAGACGACAGGGATCTACGAGCAGTACGTC. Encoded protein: CASSQTTGIYEQYV.

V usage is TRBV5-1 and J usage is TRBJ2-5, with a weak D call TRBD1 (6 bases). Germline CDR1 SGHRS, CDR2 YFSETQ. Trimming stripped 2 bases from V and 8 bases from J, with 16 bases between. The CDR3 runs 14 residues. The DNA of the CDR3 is TGCGCCAGCAGCTTTAACAGGATAGGGGGAACCCAGTACTTC. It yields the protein CASSFNRIGGTQYF.

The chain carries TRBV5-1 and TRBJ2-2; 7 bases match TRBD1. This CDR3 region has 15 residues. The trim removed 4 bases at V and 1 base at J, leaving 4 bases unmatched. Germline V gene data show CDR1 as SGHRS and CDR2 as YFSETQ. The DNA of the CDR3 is TGCGCCAGCAGCGAAAGACAGGGGAACACCGGGGAGCTGTTTTTT. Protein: CASSERQGNTGELFF.

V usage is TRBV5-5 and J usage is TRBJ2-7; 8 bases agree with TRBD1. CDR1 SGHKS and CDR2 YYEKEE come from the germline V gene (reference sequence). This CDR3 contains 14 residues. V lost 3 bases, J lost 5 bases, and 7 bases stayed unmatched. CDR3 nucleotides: TGTGCCAGCAGCTCCCCGGACAGGGTACACGAGCAGTACTTC. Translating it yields CASSSPDRVHEQYF.

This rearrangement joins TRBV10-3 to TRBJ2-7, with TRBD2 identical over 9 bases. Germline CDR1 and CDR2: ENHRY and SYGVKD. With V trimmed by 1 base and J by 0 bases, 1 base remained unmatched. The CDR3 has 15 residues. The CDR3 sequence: CAISEFSGSSYEQYF. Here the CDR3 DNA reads TGTGCCATCAGTGAGTTTAGCGGGAGCTCCTACGAGCAGTACTTC.

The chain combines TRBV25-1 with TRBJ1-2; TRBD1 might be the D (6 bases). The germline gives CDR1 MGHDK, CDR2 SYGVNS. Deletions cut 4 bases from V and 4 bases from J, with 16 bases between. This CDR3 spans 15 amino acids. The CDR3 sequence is CASSGDTGGFYGYTF. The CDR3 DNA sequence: TGTGCCAGCAGTGGTGATACGGGGGGCTTCTATGGCTACACCTTC.

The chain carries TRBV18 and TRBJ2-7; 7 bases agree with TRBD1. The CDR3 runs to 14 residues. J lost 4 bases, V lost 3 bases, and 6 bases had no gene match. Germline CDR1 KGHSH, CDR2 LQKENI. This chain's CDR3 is CASSPTGTAYEQYV. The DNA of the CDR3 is TGTGCCAGCTCACCCACCGGGACAGCGTACGAGCAGTACGTC.

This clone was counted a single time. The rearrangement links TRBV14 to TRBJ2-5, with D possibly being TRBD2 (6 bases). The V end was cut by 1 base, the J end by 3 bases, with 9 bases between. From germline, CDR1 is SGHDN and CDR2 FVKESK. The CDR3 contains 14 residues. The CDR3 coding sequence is TGTGCCAGCAGCCAAGTGGGGGGAAAAGAGACCCAGTACTTC. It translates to CASSQVGGKETQYF. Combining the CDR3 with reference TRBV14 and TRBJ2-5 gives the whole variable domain EAGVTQFPSHSVIEKGQTVTLRCDPISGHDNLYWYRRVMGKEIKFLLHFVKESKQDESGMPNNRFLAERTGGTYSTLKVQPAELEDSGVYFCASSQVGGKETQYFGPGTRLLVL.

CDR3 coding DNA: TGTGCCAGCCAGACCGGACAGCTAGAAGCTTTCTTT. It is translated as CASQTGQLEAFF. The chain is built from TRBV6-5 and TRBJ1-1; possibly TRBD1 for D (6 bases). The V gene's germline CDR1 is MNHEY and CDR2 SVGAGI. Trimming removed 8 bases at V and 8 bases at J, with 15 bases between. CDR3 size: 12 residues.

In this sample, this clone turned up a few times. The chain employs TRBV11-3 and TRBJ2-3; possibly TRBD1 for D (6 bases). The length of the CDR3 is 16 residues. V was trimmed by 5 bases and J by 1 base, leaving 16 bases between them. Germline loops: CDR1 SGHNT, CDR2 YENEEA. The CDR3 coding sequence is TGTGCCAGCAGCCAAAGGACAGCCCGTGGCACAGATACGCAGTATTTT. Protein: CASSQRTARGTDTQYF.

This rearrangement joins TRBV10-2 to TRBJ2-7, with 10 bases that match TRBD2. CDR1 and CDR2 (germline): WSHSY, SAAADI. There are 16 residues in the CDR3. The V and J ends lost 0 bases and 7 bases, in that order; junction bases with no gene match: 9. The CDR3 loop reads CASSESVAGGGREQYF. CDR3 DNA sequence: TGCGCCAGCAGTGAGTCCGTAGCGGGAGGAGGGCGAGAGCAGTACTTC.

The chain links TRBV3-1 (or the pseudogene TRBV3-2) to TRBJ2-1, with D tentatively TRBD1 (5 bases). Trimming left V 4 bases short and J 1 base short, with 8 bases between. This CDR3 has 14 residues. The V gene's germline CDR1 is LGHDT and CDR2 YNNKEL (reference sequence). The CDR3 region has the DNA TGTGCCAGCAGCCGGGGCGGATCCTACAATGAGCAGTTCTTC. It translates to CASSRGGSYNEQFF.

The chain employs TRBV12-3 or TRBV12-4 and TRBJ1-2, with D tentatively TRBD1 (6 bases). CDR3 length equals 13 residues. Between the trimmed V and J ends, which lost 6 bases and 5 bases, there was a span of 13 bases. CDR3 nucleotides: TGTGCCAGCAGGGAACAGGGTTTATATGGCTACACCTTC. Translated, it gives CASREQGLYGYTF.

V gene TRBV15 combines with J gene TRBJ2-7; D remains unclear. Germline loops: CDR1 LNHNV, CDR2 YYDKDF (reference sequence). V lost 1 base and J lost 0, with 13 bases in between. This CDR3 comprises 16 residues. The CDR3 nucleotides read TGTGCCACCAGCAGAGGTATCCTAACCAACTCCTACGAGCAGTACTTC. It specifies CATSRGILTNSYEQYF.